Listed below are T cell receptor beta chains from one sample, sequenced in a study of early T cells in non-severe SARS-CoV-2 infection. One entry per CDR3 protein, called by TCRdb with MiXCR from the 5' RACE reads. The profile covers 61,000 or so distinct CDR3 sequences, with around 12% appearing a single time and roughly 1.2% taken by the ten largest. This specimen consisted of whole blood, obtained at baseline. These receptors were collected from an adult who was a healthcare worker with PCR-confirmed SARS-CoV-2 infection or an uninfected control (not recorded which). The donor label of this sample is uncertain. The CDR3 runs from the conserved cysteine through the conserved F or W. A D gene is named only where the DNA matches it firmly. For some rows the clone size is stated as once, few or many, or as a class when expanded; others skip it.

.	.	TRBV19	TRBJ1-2	TGTGCCAGTAGTACCAGGGTCCGCTATGGCTACACCTTC	CASSTRVRYGYTF
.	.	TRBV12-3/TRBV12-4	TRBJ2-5	TGTGCCAGCAGTTTCTTGGGGTACCAAGAGACCCAGTACTTC	CASSFLGYQETQYF
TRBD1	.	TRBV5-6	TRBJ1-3	TGTGCCAGCAGCCAACCTGGACAGGGATACTCTGGAAACACCATATATTTT	CASSQPGQGYSGNTIYF
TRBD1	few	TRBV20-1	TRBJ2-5	TGCAGTGCTAGAGATGAGCCCAGCGACAGGGGTACCTTTCGCTACCAAGAGACCCAGTACTTC	CSARDEPSDRGTFRYQETQYF
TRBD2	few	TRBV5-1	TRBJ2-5	TGCGCCAGCCCTGCACTGCCCGGACGGGGGGAGGGAGAGACCCAGTACTTC	CASPALPGRGEGETQYF
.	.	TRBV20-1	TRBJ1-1	TGCAGTGCTACACAAACAGGGTTGAATGAAGCTTTCTTT	CSATQTGLNEAFF
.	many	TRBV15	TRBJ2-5	TGTGCCACCAGCAGAGTAAGGGTCCAAGAGACCCAGTACTTC	CATSRVRVQETQYF
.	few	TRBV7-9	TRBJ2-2	TGTGCCAGCAGTCCAACCGGGGAGCTGTTTTTT	CASSPTGELFF
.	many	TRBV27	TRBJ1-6	TGTGCCAGCAGTCCCGCGGCGTTTGGGTTTAATTCACCCCTCCACTTT	CASSPAAFGFNSPLHF
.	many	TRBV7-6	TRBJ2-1	TGTGCCAGCAGCACCATTAGGGGGCCCATAGGGGGGAGCTCCTACAATGAGCAGTTCTTC	CASSTIRGPIGGSSYNEQFF